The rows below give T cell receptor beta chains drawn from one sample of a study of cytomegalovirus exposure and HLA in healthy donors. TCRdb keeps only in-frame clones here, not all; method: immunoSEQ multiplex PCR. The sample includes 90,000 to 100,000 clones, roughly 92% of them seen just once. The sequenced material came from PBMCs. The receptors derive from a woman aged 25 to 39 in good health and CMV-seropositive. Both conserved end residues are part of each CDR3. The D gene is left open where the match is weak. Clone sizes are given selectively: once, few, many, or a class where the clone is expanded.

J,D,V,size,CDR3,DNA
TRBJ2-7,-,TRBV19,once,CASSIVRGSYEQYF,TGTGCCAGTAGTATTGTCCGAGGCTCCTACGAGCAGTACTTC
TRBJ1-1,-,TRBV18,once,CASSPGQMNTEAFF,TGTGCCAGCTCACCCGGACAGATGAACACTGAAGCTTTCTTT
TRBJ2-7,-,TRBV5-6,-,CASSLVGGTGEQYF,TGTGCCAGCAGCTTGGTGGGGGGTACTGGCGAGCAGTACTTC
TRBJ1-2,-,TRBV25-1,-,CASSEWFQGYGYTF,TGTGCCAGCAGTGAATGGTTCCAGGGCTATGGCTACACCTTC
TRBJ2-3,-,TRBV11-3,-,CASSLSHSGTSTDTQYF,TGTGCCAGCAGCTTATCCCACTCGGGAACTAGCACAGATACGCAGTATTTT
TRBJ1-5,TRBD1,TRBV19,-,CATERSGTGNQPQHF,TGTGCCACTGAACGCTCCGGGACAGGGAATCAGCCCCAGCATTTT
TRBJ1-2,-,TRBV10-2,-,CASSPRGGATGGYTF,TGCGCCAGCAGCCCCCGGGGAGGGGCTACAGGAGGCTACACCTTC
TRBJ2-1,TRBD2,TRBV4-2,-,CASRGLAGELSNEQFF,TGTGCCAGCAGGGGACTAGCGGGAGAGTTAAGCAATGAGCAGTTCTTC
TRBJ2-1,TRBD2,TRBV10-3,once,CAISEITSVDNEQFF,TGTGCCATCAGTGAGATCACTAGCGTCGACAATGAGCAGTTCTTC
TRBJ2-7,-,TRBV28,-,CASSFVGRDGEQYF,TGTGCCAGCAGTTTTGTGGGGCGGGATGGCGAGCAGTACTTC
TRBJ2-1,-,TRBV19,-,CASSIGGTPEQFF,TGTGCCAGTAGTATAGGGGGCACCCCCGAGCAGTTCTTC
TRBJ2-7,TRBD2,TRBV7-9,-,CASSPPGLADTSYEQYF,TGTGCCAGCAGCCCCCCCGGCCTAGCGGATACCTCCTACGAGCAGTACTTC
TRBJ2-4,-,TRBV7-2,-,CASSQGVLGGSIQYF,TGTGCCAGCAGCCAGGGAGTCTTGGGGGGAAGCATTCAGTACTTC
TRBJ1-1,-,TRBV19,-,CASSIRGGNTEAFF,TGTGCCAGTAGTATAAGAGGGGGAAACACTGAAGCTTTCTTT
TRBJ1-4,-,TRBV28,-,CASSFEGTRNEKLFF,TGTGCCAGCAGTTTCGAAGGGACACGTAATGAAAAACTGTTTTTT
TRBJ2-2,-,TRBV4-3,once,CASSQARVNTGELFF,TGCGCCAGCAGCCAGGCCAGGGTGAACACCGGGGAGCTGTTTTTT
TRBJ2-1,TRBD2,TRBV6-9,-,CASTPPGRREYNEQFF,TGTGCCAGCACCCCCCCAGGTCGGCGGGAGTACAATGAGCAGTTCTTC
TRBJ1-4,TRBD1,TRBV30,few,CAWSVPGQGAEKLFF,TGTGCCTGGAGTGTACCGGGACAGGGGGCTGAAAAACTGTTTTTT
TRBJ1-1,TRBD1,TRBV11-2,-,CASSSDRVTEAFF,TGTGCCAGCAGCTCTGACAGGGTAACCGAAGCTTTCTTT
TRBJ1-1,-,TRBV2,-,CASSINEAFF,TGTGCCAGCAGTATAAATGAAGCTTTCTTT
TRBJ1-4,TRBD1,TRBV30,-,CAWDQGGKLFF,TGTGCCTGGGACCAGGGGGGAAAACTGTTTTTT
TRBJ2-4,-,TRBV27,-,CASSRRGLAKNIQYF,TGTGCCAGCAGTCGGCGGGGACTAGCCAAAAACATTCAGTACTTC
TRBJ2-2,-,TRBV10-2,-,CASSESRGWTGELFF,TGCGCCAGCAGTGAGTCGAGGGGGTGGACCGGGGAGCTGTTTTTT
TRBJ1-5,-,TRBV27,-,CASSLMRYSNQPQHF,TGTGCCAGCAGTTTAATGAGATATAGCAATCAGCCCCAGCATTTT
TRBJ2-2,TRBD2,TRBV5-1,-,CASSLGREFAGELFF,TGCGCCAGCAGCTTGGGGCGGGAGTTTGCCGGGGAGCTGTTTTTT